A selection of T cell receptor beta chains follows, all from one sample in a study of OX40 agonist ivuxolimab in advanced cancers. Data came from immunoSEQ multiplex PCR; TCRdb stores just in-frame clones and leaves some out. The data contain tens of thousands of clones, 84% of them singletons. The specimen comprised CD4+ or CD8+ T cells sorted from blood, sampled in a trial of the OX40 agonist ivuxolimab. Every receptor here comes from an adult with an advanced solid tumor such as melanoma, head and neck, liver or kidney cancer. Each CDR3 is given with its conserved first and last residue. The D gene is left open where the match is weak. Only part of the rows carry a size: once, few, many, or a class if the clone is expanded.

clone size	V gene	J gene	D gene	CDR3 protein	CDR3 DNA
-	TRBV5-1	TRBJ2-1	TRBD2	CASSSGLANEQFF	TGCGCCAGCAGCTCGGGACTAGCCAATGAGCAGTTCTTC
-	TRBV19	TRBJ1-6	TRBD1	CASSTSQGAGGNSPLHF	TGTGCCAGTAGTACCTCACAGGGGGCTGGGGGAAATTCACCCCTCCACTTT
-	TRBV7-9	TRBJ1-1	TRBD1	CASSIGQGRTEAFF	TGTGCCAGCAGCATCGGACAGGGGCGAACTGAAGCTTTCTTT
-	TRBV19	TRBJ1-2	-	CASSGQLEDYGYTF	TGTGCCAGTAGTGGACAACTCGAGGACTATGGCTACACCTTC
few	TRBV7-6	TRBJ1-1	-	CASSPAAATEAFF	TGTGCCAGCAGCCCCGCGGCAGCTACTGAAGCTTTCTTT
few	TRBV30	TRBJ2-1	-	CAWSRGPGAPEQFF	TGTGCCTGGTCCCGAGGTCCCGGGGCTCCTGAGCAGTTCTTC
-	TRBV11-2	TRBJ2-7	TRBD2	CASSFDIGWGRAGGEQYF	TGTGCCAGCAGCTTTGATATTGGATGGGGGAGGGCCGGAGGTGAGCAGTACTTC
once	TRBV28	TRBJ2-1	TRBD2	CASRLAGGPSNEQFF	TGTGCCAGCAGATTAGCGGGAGGGCCGAGTAATGAGCAGTTCTTC
-	TRBV20-1	TRBJ2-3	-	CSASPTDTQYF	TGCAGTGCTAGCCCGACCGATACGCAGTATTTT
once	TRBV6-1	TRBJ1-5	-	CASSHDRSGNQPQHF	TGTGCCAGCAGCCACGACAGGTCGGGCAATCAGCCCCAGCATTTT
-	TRBV9	TRBJ2-3	TRBD2	CASSVPTSESTDTQYF	TGTGCCAGCAGCGTACCGACTAGCGAAAGCACAGATACGCAGTATTTT
-	TRBV7-6	TRBJ2-5	TRBD1	CASSSRQGETQYF	TGTGCCAGCAGCTCCCGACAGGGAGAGACCCAGTACTTC
-	TRBV19	TRBJ1-1	TRBD1	CASSSVAGTGSNTEAFF	TGTGCCAGTAGTTCCGTTGCCGGGACAGGGAGTAACACTGAAGCTTTCTTT
-	TRBV4-1	TRBJ2-3	TRBD2	CASSHSGGGIVDTQYF	TGCGCCAGCAGCCATTCCGGCGGGGGGATCGTAGATACGCAGTATTTT
-	TRBV4-1	TRBJ2-3	TRBD2	CASSTLAGGPTDTQYF	TGCGCCAGCAGCACACTAGCGGGGGGCCCCACAGATACGCAGTATTTT
-	TRBV7-2	TRBJ1-5	-	CASSGHQDQPQHF	TGTGCCAGCAGCGGCCACCAGGATCAGCCCCAGCATTTT
-	TRBV5-1	TRBJ2-7	TRBD1	CASSLQTGDHEQYF	TGCGCCAGCAGCTTGCAGACAGGGGACCACGAGCAGTACTTC
-	TRBV2	TRBJ2-5	TRBD1	CASSTQTGGGQETQYF	TGTGCCAGCAGCACACAGACAGGGGGTGGGCAAGAGACCCAGTACTTC
-	TRBV7-8	TRBJ2-4	TRBD2	CASSPSELARAKNIQYF	TGTGCCAGCAGCCCCTCAGAACTAGCGAGAGCCAAAAACATTCAGTACTTC
-	TRBV30	TRBJ1-3	-	CAWTLAGSLGGNTIYF	TGTGCCTGGACCCTCGCGGGCTCCCTGGGGGGAAACACCATATATTTT
-	TRBV6-6	TRBJ2-7	-	CASSLGQRGYEQYF	TGTGCCAGCAGTTTGGGGCAGAGGGGTTACGAGCAGTACTTC
-	TRBV5-6	TRBJ1-3	-	CASSLDPHGTSGNTIYF	TGTGCCAGCAGCTTGGATCCCCACGGGACGTCTGGAAACACCATATATTTT
-	TRBV19	TRBJ1-1	-	CASSTIQTPNTEAFF	TGTGCCAGTAGTACTATACAGACTCCGAACACTGAAGCTTTCTTT
-	TRBV18	TRBJ1-1	-	CASSPAVNTEAFF	TGTGCCAGCTCACCCGCGGTAAACACTGAAGCTTTCTTT
few	TRBV11-2	TRBJ2-1	TRBD2	CASSHSLAGVGNEQFF	TGTGCCAGCAGCCACTCTCTAGCGGGAGTGGGTAATGAGCAGTTCTTC
-	TRBV5-1	TRBJ1-3	-	CASSLGRNPSGNTIYF	TGCGCCAGCAGCTTGGGGCGGAACCCCTCTGGAAACACCATATATTTT
-	TRBV19	TRBJ2-7	TRBD2	CASSRGLVAYEQYF	TGTGCCAGTAGCCGAGGACTAGTCGCCTACGAGCAGTACTTC